At least ten counts were recorded for the clone carrying this T cell receptor (beta chain). In germline, CDR1 is SGHRS, CDR2 YFSETQ. With V trimmed by 5 bases and J by 4 bases, 11 bases remained unmatched. The CDR3 totals 17 residues. This entry is derived from a study of T-cell reconstitution after alpha-beta-depleted transplantation in children. Unique molecular identifiers were incorporated during preparation of the TCRbeta library. A single record per CDR3 protein comes from TCRdb applying MiXCR to the PCR reads. In the table there are roughly 670,000 distinct CDR3 sequences, over 10% of which are singletons.

The input for sequencing was PBMCs, taken before TCRalphabeta/CD19-depleted stem cell transplant. The chain joins TRBV5-1 to TRBJ2-2; the match to TRBD2 covers 10 bases. The receptor was derived from a girl aged 2-10 years with congenital amegakaryocytic thrombocytopenia, due to receive a stem cell transplant. Here the CDR3 reads CASSQGLAGAGTGELFF. For the CDR3, the DNA is TGCGCCAGCAGTCAAGGGCTAGCGGGAGCCGGCACCGGGGAGCTGTTTTTT.